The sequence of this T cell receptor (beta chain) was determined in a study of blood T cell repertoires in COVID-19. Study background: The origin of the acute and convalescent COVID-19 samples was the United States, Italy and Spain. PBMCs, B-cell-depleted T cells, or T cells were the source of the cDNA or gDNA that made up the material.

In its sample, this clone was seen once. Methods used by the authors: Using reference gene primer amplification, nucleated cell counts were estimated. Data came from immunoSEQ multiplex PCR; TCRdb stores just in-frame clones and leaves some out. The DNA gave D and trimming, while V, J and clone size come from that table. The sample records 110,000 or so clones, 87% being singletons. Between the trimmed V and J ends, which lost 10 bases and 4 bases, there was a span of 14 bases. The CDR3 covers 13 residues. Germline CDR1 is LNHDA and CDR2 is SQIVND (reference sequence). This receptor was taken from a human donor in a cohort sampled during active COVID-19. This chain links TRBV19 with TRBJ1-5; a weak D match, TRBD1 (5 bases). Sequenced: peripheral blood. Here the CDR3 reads CATGEGTNQPQHF. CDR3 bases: TGTGCCACGGGAGAGGGGACTAATCAGCCCCAGCATTTT.